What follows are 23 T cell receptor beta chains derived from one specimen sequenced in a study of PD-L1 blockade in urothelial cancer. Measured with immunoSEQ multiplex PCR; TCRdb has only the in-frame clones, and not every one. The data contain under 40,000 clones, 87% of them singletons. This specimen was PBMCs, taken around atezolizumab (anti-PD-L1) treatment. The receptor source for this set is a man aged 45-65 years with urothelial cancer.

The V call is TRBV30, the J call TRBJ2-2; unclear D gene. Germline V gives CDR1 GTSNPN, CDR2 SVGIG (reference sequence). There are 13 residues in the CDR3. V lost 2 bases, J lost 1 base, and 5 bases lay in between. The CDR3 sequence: CAWSSRNTGELFF. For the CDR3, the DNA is TGTGCCTGGAGTTCTCGGAACACCGGGGAGCTGTTTTTT.

Here the CDR3 DNA reads TGCAGCGGGACAGGGGGGAGCTCCTACGAGCAGTACTTC. This gives the protein CSGTGGSSYEQYF. V and J are TRBV29-1 and TRBJ2-7, with 10 bases that match TRBD1. Germline V gene data show CDR1 as SQVTM and CDR2 as ANQGSEA. The trim removed 7 bases at V and 0 bases at J, leaving 3 bases unmatched. The CDR3 covers 13 residues.

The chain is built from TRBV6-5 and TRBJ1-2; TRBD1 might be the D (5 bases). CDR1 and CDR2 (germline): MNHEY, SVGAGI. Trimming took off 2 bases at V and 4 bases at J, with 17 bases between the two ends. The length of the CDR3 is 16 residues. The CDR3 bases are TGTGCCAGCAGTTACGCTGACCCCGAGGGACTCTATGGCTACACCTTC. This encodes CASSYADPEGLYGYTF.

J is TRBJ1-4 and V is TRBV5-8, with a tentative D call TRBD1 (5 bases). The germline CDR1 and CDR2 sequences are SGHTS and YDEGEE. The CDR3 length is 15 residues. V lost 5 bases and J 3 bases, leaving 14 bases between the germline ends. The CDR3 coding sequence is TGTGCCAGCAGTCTTGGACACGGCGCTAATGAAAAACTGTTTTTT. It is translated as CASSLGHGANEKLFF.

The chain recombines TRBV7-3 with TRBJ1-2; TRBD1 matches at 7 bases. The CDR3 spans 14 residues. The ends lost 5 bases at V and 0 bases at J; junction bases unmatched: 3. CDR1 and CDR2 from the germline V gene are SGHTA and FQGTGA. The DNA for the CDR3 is TGTGCCAGCAGCGCGGGACAGACTAACTATGGCTACACCTTC. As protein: CASSAGQTNYGYTF.

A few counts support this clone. As DNA, the CDR3 is TGCGCCAGCAGCTTGGGGCTCGTTCAGGGGCGCTATGGCTACACCTTC. Its translation is CASSLGLVQGRYGYTF. This chain links TRBV5-1 with TRBJ1-2, with TRBD1 as a possible D gene (6 bases). V was clipped by 0 bases and J by 4 bases, with 16 bases between them. Germline assignment: CDR1 SGHRS and CDR2 YFSETQ. The CDR3 contains 16 residues. The full variable domain, its missing parts supplied by reference TRBV5-1 and TRBJ1-2, is KAGVTQTPRYLIKTRGQQVTLSCSPISGHRSVSWYQQTPGQGLQFLFEYFSETQRNKGNFPGRFSGRQFSNSRSEMNVSTLELGDSALYLCASSLGLVQGRYGYTFGSGTRLTVV.

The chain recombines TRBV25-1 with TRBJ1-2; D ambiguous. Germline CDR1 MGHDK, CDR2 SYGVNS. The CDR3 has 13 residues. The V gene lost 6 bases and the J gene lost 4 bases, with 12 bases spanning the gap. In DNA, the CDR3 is TGTGCCAGCAGCCCTCCTTACTCCTATGGCTACACCTTC. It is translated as CASSPPYSYGYTF.

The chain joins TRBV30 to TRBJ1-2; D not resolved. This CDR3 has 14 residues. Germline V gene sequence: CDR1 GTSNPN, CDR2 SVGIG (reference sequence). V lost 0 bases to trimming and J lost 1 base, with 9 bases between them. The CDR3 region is CAWSVSPVNYGYTF. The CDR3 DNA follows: TGTGCCTGGAGTGTATCCCCGGTTAACTATGGCTACACCTTC.

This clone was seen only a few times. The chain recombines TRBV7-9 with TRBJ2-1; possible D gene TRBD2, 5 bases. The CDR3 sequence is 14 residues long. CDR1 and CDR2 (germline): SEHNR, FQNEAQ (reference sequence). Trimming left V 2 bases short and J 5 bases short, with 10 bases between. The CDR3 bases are TGTGCCAGCAGCTTACCAGCGGTTAACAATGAGCAGTTCTTC. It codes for CASSLPAVNNEQFF.

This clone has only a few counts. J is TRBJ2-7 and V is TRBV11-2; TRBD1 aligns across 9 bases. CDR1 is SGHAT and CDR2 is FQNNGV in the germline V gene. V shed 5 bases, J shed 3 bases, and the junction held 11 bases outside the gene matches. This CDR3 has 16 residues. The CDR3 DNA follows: TGTGCCAGCAGCCCCATAAGGACAGGGGATATCTACGAGCAGTACTTC. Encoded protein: CASSPIRTGDIYEQYF.

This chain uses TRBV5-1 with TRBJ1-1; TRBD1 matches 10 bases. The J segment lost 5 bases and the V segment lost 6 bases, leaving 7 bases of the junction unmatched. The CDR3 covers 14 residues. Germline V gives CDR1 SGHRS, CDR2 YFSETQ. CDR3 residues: CASTIDRGQTEAFF. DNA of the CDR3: TGCGCCAGCACCATAGACAGGGGGCAGACTGAAGCTTTCTTT.

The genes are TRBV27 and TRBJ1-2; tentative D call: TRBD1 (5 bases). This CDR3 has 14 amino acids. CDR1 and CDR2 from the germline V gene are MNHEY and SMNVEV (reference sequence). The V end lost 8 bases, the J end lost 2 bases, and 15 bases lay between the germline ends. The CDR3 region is CASRQTALNYGYTF. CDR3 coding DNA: TGTGCCAGCCGACAGACAGCTTTAAACTATGGCTACACCTTC.

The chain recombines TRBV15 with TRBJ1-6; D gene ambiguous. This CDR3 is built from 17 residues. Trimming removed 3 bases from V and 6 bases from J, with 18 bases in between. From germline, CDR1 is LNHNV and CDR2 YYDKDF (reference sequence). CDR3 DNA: TGTGCCACCAGCAGGGGAGGTGTGGTTAATGTTAATTCACCCCTCCACTTT. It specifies CATSRGGVVNVNSPLHF. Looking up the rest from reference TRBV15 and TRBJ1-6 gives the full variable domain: DAMVIQNPRYQVTQFGKPVTLSCSQTLNHNVMYWYQQKSSQAPKLLFHYYDKDFNNEADTPDNFQSRRPNTSFCFLDIRSPGLGDTAMYLCATSRGGVVNVNSPLHFGNGTRLTVT.

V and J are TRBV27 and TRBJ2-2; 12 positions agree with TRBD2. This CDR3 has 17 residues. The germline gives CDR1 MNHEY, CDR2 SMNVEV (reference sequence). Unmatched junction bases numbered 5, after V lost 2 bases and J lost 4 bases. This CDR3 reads CASSLGTSGPPTGELFF. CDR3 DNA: TGTGCCAGCAGTTTAGGGACTAGCGGGCCCCCCACCGGGGAGCTGTTTTTT.

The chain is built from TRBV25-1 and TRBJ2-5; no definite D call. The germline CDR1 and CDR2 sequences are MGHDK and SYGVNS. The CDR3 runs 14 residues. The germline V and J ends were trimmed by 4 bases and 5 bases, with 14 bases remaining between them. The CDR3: CASSVDMVKETQYF. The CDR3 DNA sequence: TGTGCCAGCAGTGTCGACATGGTCAAGGAGACCCAGTACTTC.

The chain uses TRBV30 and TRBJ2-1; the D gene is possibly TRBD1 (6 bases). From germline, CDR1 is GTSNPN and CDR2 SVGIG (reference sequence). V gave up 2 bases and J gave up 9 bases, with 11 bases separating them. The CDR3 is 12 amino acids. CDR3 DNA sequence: TGTGCCTGGAGTTCAGGGGTTCGTGAGCAGTTCTTC. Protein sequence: CAWSSGVREQFF.

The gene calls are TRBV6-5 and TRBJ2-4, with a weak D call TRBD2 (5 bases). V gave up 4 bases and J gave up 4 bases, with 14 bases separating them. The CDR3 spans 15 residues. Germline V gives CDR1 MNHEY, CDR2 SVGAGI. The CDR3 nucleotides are TGTGCCAGCAGTTCCAACCCGGGGTCTAAAAACATTCAGTACTTC. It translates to CASSSNPGSKNIQYF.

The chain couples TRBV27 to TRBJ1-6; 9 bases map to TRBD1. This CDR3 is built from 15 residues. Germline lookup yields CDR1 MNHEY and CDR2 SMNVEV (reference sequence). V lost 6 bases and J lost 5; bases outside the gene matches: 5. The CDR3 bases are TGTGCCAGCAGACAAGGACAGGGGAATAATTCACCCCTCCACTTT. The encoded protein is CASRQGQGNNSPLHF.

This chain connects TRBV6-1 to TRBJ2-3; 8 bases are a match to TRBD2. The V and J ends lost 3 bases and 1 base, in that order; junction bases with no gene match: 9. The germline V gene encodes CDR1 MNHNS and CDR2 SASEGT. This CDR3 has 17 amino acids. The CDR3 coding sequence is TGTGCCAGCAGTGAGGGACCCGGGGGGGCCGGCACAGATACGCAGTATTTT. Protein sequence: CASSEGPGGAGTDTQYF.

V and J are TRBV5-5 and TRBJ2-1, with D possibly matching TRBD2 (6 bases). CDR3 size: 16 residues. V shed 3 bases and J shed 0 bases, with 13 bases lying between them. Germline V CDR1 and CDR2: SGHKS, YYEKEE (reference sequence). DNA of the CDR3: TGTGCCAGCAGCTGGGCGGGGACCCGCTCCTACAATGAGCAGTTCTTC. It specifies CASSWAGTRSYNEQFF.

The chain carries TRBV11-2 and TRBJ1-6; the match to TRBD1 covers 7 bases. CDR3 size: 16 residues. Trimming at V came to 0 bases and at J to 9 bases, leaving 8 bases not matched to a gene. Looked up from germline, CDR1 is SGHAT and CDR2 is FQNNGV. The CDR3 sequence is CASSLETGRQRSPLHF. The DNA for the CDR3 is TGTGCCAGCAGCTTAGAGACAGGGAGGCAGCGTTCACCCCTCCACTTT.

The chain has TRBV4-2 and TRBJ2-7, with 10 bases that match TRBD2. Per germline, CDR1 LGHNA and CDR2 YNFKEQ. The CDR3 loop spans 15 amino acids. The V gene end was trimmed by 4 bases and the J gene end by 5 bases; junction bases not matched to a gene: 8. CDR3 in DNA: TGTGCCAGCAGCCGCGACGGGACTAGCGACAACGAGCAGTACTTC. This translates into CASSRDGTSDNEQYF.

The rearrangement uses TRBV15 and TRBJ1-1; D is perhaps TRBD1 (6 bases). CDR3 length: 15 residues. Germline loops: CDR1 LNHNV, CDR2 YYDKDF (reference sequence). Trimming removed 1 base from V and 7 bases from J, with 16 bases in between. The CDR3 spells CATSRVRQGQIEAFF. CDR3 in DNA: TGTGCCACCAGCAGAGTGCGGCAGGGGCAAATTGAAGCTTTCTTT.